These 8 T cell receptor beta chains were sequenced from one sample in a study of T cell clonotyping in hematopoietic cell transplantation. Clones were sequenced by immunoSEQ multiplex PCR, and TCRdb holds only the in-frame ones, with some missing. The sample comprises 7,500 to 9,500 clones, roughly 85% of which are singletons, and roughly 29% rests with the top ten. Sequencing used PBMCs, obtained 180 days after allogeneic stem cell transplant. The source of these receptors is a female patient younger than 45 who had an allogeneic stem cell transplant, so the T cells may come from the graft donor. Some clones in this sample may be carry-over from other donors' samples.

This chain connects TRBV5-1 to TRBJ2-7, with 7 positions matching TRBD1. Germline loops: CDR1 SGHRS, CDR2 YFSETQ. CDR3 length: 13 residues. V shed 4 bases and J 2 bases; nucleotides not matched to a gene: 3. The CDR3 region is CASSIDRAYEQYF. As DNA, the CDR3 is TGCGCCAGCAGCATTGACAGGGCCTACGAGCAGTACTTC.

The V and J genes are TRBV2 and TRBJ2-7; D is possibly TRBD1 or TRBD2 (5 bases each). CDR3 length: 13 residues. Germline CDR1 is SNHLY and CDR2 is FYNNEI. V lost 6 bases and J 2 bases, leaving 11 bases between the germline ends. The CDR3 DNA reads as TGTGCCAGCAGCCCCATGGGGGCCTACGAGCAGTACTTC. It codes for CASSPMGAYEQYF.

J is TRBJ2-7 and V is TRBV29-1; either TRBD1 or TRBD2 may supply D (5 bases each). The germline V gene encodes CDR1 SQVTM and CDR2 ANQGSEA. The CDR3 consists of 12 residues. The V and J ends lost 7 bases and 1 base respectively, with 11 bases between them. CDR3 sequence: CSAGDGSYEQYF. The CDR3 region has the DNA TGCAGCGCCGGGGACGGATCCTACGAGCAGTACTTC.

V and J are TRBV5-1 and TRBJ2-2; D is uncertain. Germline V CDR1 and CDR2: SGHRS, YFSETQ. The CDR3 has 15 amino acids. With 2 bases removed from V and 0 bases from J, the gap between germline ends came to 8 bases. Here the CDR3 reads CASSFDIPNTGELFF. In DNA, the CDR3 is TGCGCCAGCAGCTTTGACATACCGAACACCGGGGAGCTGTTTTTT.

The chain has TRBV27 and TRBJ1-1; D not certain. There are 11 residues in the CDR3. V was cut by 3 bases and J by 5 bases, with 4 bases left in between. Germline CDR1 and CDR2: MNHEY and SMNVEV (reference sequence). Here the CDR3 DNA reads TGTGCCAGCAGTTTGGGGACTGAAGCTTTCTTT. Its protein is CASSLGTEAFF.

The chain carries TRBV7-2 and TRBJ1-1, with D uncertain. The CDR3 spans 13 residues. V lost 5 bases and J 6 bases, leaving 13 bases between the germline ends. The germline V gene encodes CDR1 SGHTA and CDR2 FQGNSA. CDR3 amino acids: CASSQLDLAEAFF. The CDR3 region has the DNA TGTGCCAGCAGCCAACTCGATCTGGCTGAAGCTTTCTTT.

The V and J genes are TRBV6-5 and TRBJ1-1, with 7 bases identical to TRBD1. Germline CDR1 is MNHEY and CDR2 is SVGAGI. The ends lost 4 bases at V and 1 base at J; junction bases unmatched: 3. The CDR3 totals 14 residues. The CDR3 loop is CASSSSGGNTEAFF. The DNA of the CDR3 is TGTGCCAGCAGTTCTTCAGGGGGGAACACTGAAGCTTTCTTT.

The rearrangement uses TRBV5-1 and TRBJ1-3; tentative D call: TRBD1 (5 bases). Trimming cost V 4 bases and J 1 base, with 15 bases left between them. Germline-derived CDR1 and CDR2 are SGHRS and YFSETQ. The CDR3 covers 16 residues. The CDR3, as DNA: TGCGCCAGCAGCGCGACAGAACTTAGGTCTGGAAACACCATATATTTT. It codes for CASSATELRSGNTIYF. The full variable domain, its missing parts supplied by reference TRBV5-1 and TRBJ1-3, is KAGVTQTPRYLIKTRGQQVTLSCSPISGHRSVSWYQQTPGQGLQFLFEYFSETQRNKGNFPGRFSGRQFSNSRSEMNVSTLELGDSALYLCASSATELRSGNTIYFGEGSWLTVV.